This TCR beta chain was obtained from a study of T cells in localized non-small cell lung cancer. Findings of the study overall: Appearance in adjacent lung was seen for a median around 60 of the top 100 tumor clones. Investigators sequenced only a single tumor region, leaving heterogeneity possible.

Turning to this clone: The antigen remains undetermined.

Sequencing was performed with immunoSEQ multiplex PCR; in TCRdb, only in-frame clones are kept and a portion is missing. The sample has under 25,000 clones, 70% to 90% seen once. This CDR3 is 15 amino acids long. Germline CDR1 reads GTSNPN; CDR2 reads SVGIG (reference sequence). The junction had 5 bases not matched to a gene; V was cut back by 0 bases and J by 3 bases. The rearrangement uses TRBV30 and TRBJ2-1; the match to TRBD2 covers 7 bases. The source of this sequence is a man between 35 and 75 years old with stage II squamous cell lung carcinoma. The source material was PBMCs, sampled before any cancer treatment. CDR3 region: CAWSVGLAVYNEQFF. The CDR3 nucleotides are TGTGCCTGGAGTGTAGGGCTAGCGGTCTACAATGAGCAGTTCTTC.